This TCR beta chain was observed in a study of blood T cell repertoires in COVID-19. Overall study context: The United States, Italy and Spain provided the acute and convalescent COVID-19 samples. T cells, B-cell-depleted T cells, or PBMCs provided the cDNA or gDNA that served as material.

Germline V CDR1 and CDR2: MDHEN, SYDVKM. The CDR3 extends over 12 amino acids. V was pared by 3 bases and J by 7 bases, with 9 bases between. As originally analysed: For nucleated cells, counts were estimated from reference gene primer amplification. TCRdb keeps only in-frame clones here, not all; method: immunoSEQ multiplex PCR. V and J calls and clone size are as listed in that table; D and trimming were resolved from the DNA. The sample holds approximately 52,000 clones, approximately 91% seen once. This TCR came from a man aged 50 or older with active COVID-19. Sequenced: peripheral blood. This chain links TRBV28 with TRBJ1-1, with D perhaps matching TRBD1 (5 bases). The chain's CDR3 is CASSFRQGEAFF. The CDR3, as DNA: TGTGCCAGCAGTTTTAGGCAGGGTGAAGCTTTCTTT.